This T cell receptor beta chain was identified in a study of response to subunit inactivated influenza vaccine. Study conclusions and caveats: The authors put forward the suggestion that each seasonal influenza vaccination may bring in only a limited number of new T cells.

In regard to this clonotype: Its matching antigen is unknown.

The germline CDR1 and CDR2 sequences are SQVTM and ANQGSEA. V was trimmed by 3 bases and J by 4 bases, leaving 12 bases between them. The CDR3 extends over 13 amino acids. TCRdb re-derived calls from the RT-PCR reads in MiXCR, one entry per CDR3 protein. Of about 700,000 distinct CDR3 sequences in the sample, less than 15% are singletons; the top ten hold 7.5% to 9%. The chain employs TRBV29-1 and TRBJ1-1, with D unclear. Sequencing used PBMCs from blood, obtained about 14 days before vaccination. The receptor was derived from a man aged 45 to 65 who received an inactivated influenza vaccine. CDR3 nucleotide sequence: TGCAGCGTTGAGGGTAGGGTTGGCACTGAAGCTTTCTTT. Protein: CSVEGRVGTEAFF. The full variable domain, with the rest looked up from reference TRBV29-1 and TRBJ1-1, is SAVISQKPSRDICQRGTSLTIQCQVDSQVTMMFWYRQQPGQSLTLIATANQGSEATYESGFVIDKFPISRPNLTFSTLTVSNMSPEDSSIYLCSVEGRVGTEAFFGQGTRLTVV.